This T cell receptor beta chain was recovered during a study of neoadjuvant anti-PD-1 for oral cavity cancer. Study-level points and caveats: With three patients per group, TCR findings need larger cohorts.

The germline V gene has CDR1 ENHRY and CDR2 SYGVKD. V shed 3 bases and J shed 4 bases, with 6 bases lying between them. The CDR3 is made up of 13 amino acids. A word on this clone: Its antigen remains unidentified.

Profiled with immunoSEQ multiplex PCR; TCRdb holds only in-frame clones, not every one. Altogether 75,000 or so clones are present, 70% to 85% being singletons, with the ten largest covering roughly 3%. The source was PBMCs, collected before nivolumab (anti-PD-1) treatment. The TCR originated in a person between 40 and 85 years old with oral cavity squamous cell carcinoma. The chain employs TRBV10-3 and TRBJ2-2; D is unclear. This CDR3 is CAISEGSTGELFF. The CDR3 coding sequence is TGTGCCATCAGTGAAGGCAGCACCGGGGAGCTGTTTTTT.